One and the same sample provided the 16 T cell receptor beta chains below, sequenced in a study of blood T cell repertoires in COVID-19 (TCRdb year 2020). The protocol used for the library was the immunoSEQ multiplex PCR assay. Not all clones reach the TCRdb copy of this immuneACCESS table, which keeps in-frame sequences only. Checked studies attribute under half of the gap to unresolved V genes and leave the rest unexplained. The sample profile shows 280,000 or so clones; roughly 85% of them were found once. The top ten clones comprise 2.2% of the sample. Source material: PBMCs or T cells enriched from blood (not recorded which). These receptors were collected from a man younger than 45 who had recovered from COVID-19.

The chain joins TRBV7-3 to TRBJ2-3; D may be TRBD2 (7 bases). V was trimmed by 1 base and J by 4 bases, leaving 15 bases between them. The CDR3 loop spans 16 amino acids. Germline CDR1 SGHTA, CDR2 FQGTGA. CDR3: CASSLRIGGRSDTQYF. As DNA, the CDR3 is TGTGCCAGCAGCTTAAGGATCGGGGGGCGTTCAGATACGCAGTATTTT. The full variable domain, completed using reference TRBV7-3 and TRBJ2-3, is GAGVSQTPSNKVTEKGKYVELRCDPISGHTALYWYRQSLGQGPEFLIYFQGTGAADDSGLPNDRFFAVRPEGSVSTLKIQRTERGDSAVYLCASSLRIGGRSDTQYFGPGTRLTVL.

The chain has TRBV24-1 and TRBJ2-3, with 16 bases identical to TRBD2. The CDR3 covers 17 residues. Germline-derived CDR1 and CDR2 are KGHDR and SFDVKD. The V and J ends lost 4 bases and 5 bases, in that order; junction bases with no gene match: 5. As DNA, the CDR3 is TGTGCCACCAGTGACCCCGGGACTAGCGGGGGGGTAGATACGCAGTATTTT. Protein product: CATSDPGTSGGVDTQYF.

The chain has TRBV7-6 and TRBJ2-1, with 9 bases that match TRBD2. Trimming cost V 0 bases and J 8 bases; bases outside gene matches: 8. The CDR3 sequence is 16 residues long. Per germline, CDR1 SGHVS and CDR2 FNYEAQ. The CDR3 spells CASSLAGGGAKDEQFF. The CDR3 DNA reads TGTGCCAGCAGCTTAGCGGGCGGGGGGGCTAAGGATGAGCAGTTCTTC.

The DNA for the CDR3 is TGTGCCAGCAGCGTAGTGGCATCCGAGGGTACGCAGTATTTT. This gives the protein CASSVVASEGTQYF. This chain uses TRBV9 with TRBJ2-3; D might be TRBD2 (5 bases). The CDR3 spans 14 residues. The ends were cut back, 0 bases at V and 8 bases at J, with 13 bases in the middle. The germline V gene encodes CDR1 SGDLS and CDR2 YYNGEE.

The chain joins TRBV30 to TRBJ1-3, with D hard to call. Trimming removed 3 bases from V and 7 bases from J, with 7 bases in between. The V gene's germline CDR1 is GTSNPN and CDR2 SVGIG (reference sequence). This CDR3 is 11 amino acids long. CDR3 sequence reads: CAWRGGNTIYF. The CDR3 nucleotides read TGTGCCTGGAGAGGCGGGAACACCATATATTTT. Full variable domain (rest looked up from reference TRBV30 and TRBJ1-3): SQTIHQWPATLVQPVGSPLSLECTVEGTSNPNLYWYRQAAGRGLQLLFYSVGIGQISSEVPQNLSASRPQDRQFILSSKKLLLSDSGFYLCAWRGGNTIYFGEGSWLTVV.

This clone was counted between two and nine times. The chain has TRBV7-2 and TRBJ2-5; 7 bases are shared with TRBD2. Germline lookup yields CDR1 SGHTA and CDR2 FQGNSA. J lost 4 bases, V lost 5 bases, and 13 bases had no gene match. This CDR3 contains 16 residues. The CDR3 protein is CASSPGERGMRETQYF. The CDR3 DNA reads TGTGCCAGCAGCCCCGGGGAGCGGGGCATGCGAGAGACCCAGTACTTC.

This chain connects TRBV5-1 to TRBJ1-2, with 8 bases that match TRBD1. Trimming removed 4 bases from V and 3 bases from J; junction bases left unmatched: 8. The germline V gene encodes CDR1 SGHRS and CDR2 YFSETQ. The length of the CDR3 is 15 residues. This CDR3 reads CASSPVTGADYGYTF. In DNA, the CDR3 is TGCGCCAGCAGCCCGGTGACAGGGGCGGACTATGGCTACACCTTC.

In this sample, this clone turned up a few times. CDR3: CASRPAGSGGRYYGYTF. DNA of the CDR3: TGCGCCAGCAGACCCGCAGGATCCGGGGGGCGATACTATGGCTACACCTTC. The chain recombines TRBV4-1 with TRBJ1-2; D perhaps matches TRBD1 (6 bases). Trimming left V 6 bases short and J 3 bases short, with 23 bases between. The CDR3 loop spans 17 amino acids. The germline CDR1 and CDR2 sequences are MGHRA and YSYEKL.

The genes are TRBV5-1 and TRBJ1-2; possible D gene TRBD1, 6 bases. Trimming left V 0 bases short and J 0 bases short, with 12 bases between. This CDR3 comprises 16 residues. Germline V gene sequence: CDR1 SGHRS, CDR2 YFSETQ. The CDR3 region is CASSLDGRQANYGYTF. CDR3 nucleotides: TGCGCCAGCAGCTTGGATGGACGACAGGCTAACTATGGCTACACCTTC. Full variable domain (remainder filled in from reference TRBV5-1 and TRBJ1-2): KAGVTQTPRYLIKTRGQQVTLSCSPISGHRSVSWYQQTPGQGLQFLFEYFSETQRNKGNFPGRFSGRQFSNSRSEMNVSTLELGDSALYLCASSLDGRQANYGYTFGSGTRLTVV.

This chain uses TRBV25-1 with TRBJ1-2; D unresolved. V lost 3 bases to trimming and J lost 8 bases, with 10 bases between them. The CDR3 contains 12 residues. Germline V gene lookup returns CDR1 MGHDK and CDR2 SYGVNS. The DNA for the CDR3 is TGTGCCAGCAGTGAGGTGGGGAGGGGCTACACCTTC. As protein: CASSEVGRGYTF.

This clone was seen just once. V and J are TRBV18 and TRBJ2-3, with 7 bases that match TRBD1. This CDR3 contains 17 residues. The V gene's germline CDR1 is KGHSH and CDR2 LQKENI. V lost 2 bases, J lost 0 bases, and 8 bases stayed unmatched. The CDR3 DNA reads as TGTGCCAGCTCACCATCCCACACAGGGGCTAGCACAGATACGCAGTATTTT. Protein sequence: CASSPSHTGASTDTQYF.

This chain joins TRBV5-1 and TRBJ2-2, with 14 bases identical to TRBD2. There are 18 residues in the CDR3. CDR1 is SGHRS, CDR2 YFSETQ, per germline. V lost 3 bases, J lost 0 bases, and 4 bases stayed unmatched. The chain's CDR3 is CASSWGLAGVPNTGELFF. The DNA for the CDR3 is TGCGCCAGCAGCTGGGGACTAGCGGGGGTCCCGAACACCGGGGAGCTGTTTTTT.

The genes are TRBV13 and TRBJ2-1, with 14 nucleotides matching TRBD2. Germline-derived CDR1 and CDR2 are PRHDT and FYEKMQ (reference sequence). The CDR3 has 17 residues. J gave up 2 bases and V 6 bases, and 6 bases lay outside the gene matches. This chain's CDR3 is CASRSGLAGGPYNEQFF. CDR3 DNA: TGTGCCAGCAGATCCGGACTAGCGGGGGGTCCCTACAATGAGCAGTTCTTC.

The chain combines TRBV19 with TRBJ1-6; tentatively, D is TRBD1 (5 bases). V was cut by 6 bases and J by 9 bases, with 9 bases left in between. There are 12 residues in the CDR3. In germline, CDR1 is LNHDA, CDR2 SQIVND (reference sequence). CDR3: CASSSGGSPLHF. The CDR3 coding sequence is TGTGCCAGTAGCTCGGGGGGTTCACCCCTCCACTTT. Full variable domain (rest looked up from reference TRBV19 and TRBJ1-6): DGGITQSPKYLFRKEGQNVTLSCEQNLNHDAMYWYRQDPGQGLRLIYYSQIVNDFQKGDIAEGYSVSREKKESFPLTVTSAQKNPTAFYLCASSSGGSPLHFGNGTRLTVT.

V is TRBV19 and J is TRBJ1-2, with D uncertain. V shed 3 bases and J shed 3 bases, with 8 bases lying between them. The CDR3 is made up of 13 amino acids. Germline V gene sequence: CDR1 LNHDA, CDR2 SQIVND (reference sequence). CDR3 protein: CASSISVDYGYTF. The CDR3 DNA follows: TGTGCCAGTAGTATTTCGGTTGACTATGGCTACACCTTC. Supplemented by reference TRBV19 and TRBJ1-2, the full variable domain reads DGGITQSPKYLFRKEGQNVTLSCEQNLNHDAMYWYRQDPGQGLRLIYYSQIVNDFQKGDIAEGYSVSREKKESFPLTVTSAQKNPTAFYLCASSISVDYGYTFGSGTRLTVV.

This chain uses TRBV18 with TRBJ2-5; the D gene is possibly TRBD2 (5 bases). CDR1 and CDR2 (germline): KGHSH, LQKENI. The CDR3 sequence is 13 residues long. V gave up 1 base and J gave up 5 bases, with 8 bases separating them. CDR3 sequence (DNA): TGTGCCAGCTCACCACTGGGCGGGGAGACCCAGTACTTC. Protein sequence: CASSPLGGETQYF.